This record looks at one T cell receptor (beta chain) sequence and its context. Its specificity is unknown. The junction departs from germline at one end; a sequencing error may be responsible. Genomic DNA was employed as the template in profiling TCR beta VDJ and CDR3. TCRdb analysed the reads with MiXCR anew, one entry per CDR3 protein. The table lists a few hundred thousand distinct CDR3 sequences, approximately 57% of them singletons. The sample originates from a study of CD8+CD57+ T cells in acquired aplastic anemia. Overall study context: Quantities of DNA derived from sorted CD4+ and CD8+ cells averaged approximately 3 ug.

Findings and caveats of the study: Patients and controls shared approximately 30 CD8+ CDR3 sequences, highly expressed in patients. Between patients and controls, CD8+ Simpson's diversity did not vary significantly.

Patients picked for sequencing had shown CD8+CD57+ cell expansion detected by flow cytometry. A severe acquired aplastic anemia diagnosis applied to all patients. The receptor was derived from a human donor with aplastic anemia. The specimen sequenced was sorted CD4+, CD8+, or CD8+CD57+ T cells (not recorded which) from PBMCs.

CDR3 sequence: CASRGTGGTGNSPLHF. The CDR3 DNA sequence: TGTGCCAGCAGGGGGACAGGGGGCACCGGAAATTCACCTCTCCACTTT. The J gene is TRBJ1-6, the V gene TRBV2; 12 bases fit TRBD1. This CDR3 has 16 amino acids. The germline gives CDR1 SNHLY, CDR2 FYNNEI.